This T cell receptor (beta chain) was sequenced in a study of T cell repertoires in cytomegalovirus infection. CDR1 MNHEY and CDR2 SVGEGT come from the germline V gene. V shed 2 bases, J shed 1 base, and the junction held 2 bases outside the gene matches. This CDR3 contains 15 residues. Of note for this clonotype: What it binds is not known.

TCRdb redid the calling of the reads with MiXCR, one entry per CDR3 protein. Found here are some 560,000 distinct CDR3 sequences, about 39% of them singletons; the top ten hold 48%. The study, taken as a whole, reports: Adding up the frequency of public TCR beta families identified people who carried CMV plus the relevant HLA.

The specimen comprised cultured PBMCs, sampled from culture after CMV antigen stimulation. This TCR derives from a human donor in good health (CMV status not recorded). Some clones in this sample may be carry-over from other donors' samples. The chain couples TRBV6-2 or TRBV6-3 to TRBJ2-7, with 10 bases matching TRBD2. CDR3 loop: CASSYEREGSYEQYF. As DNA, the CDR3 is TGTGCCAGCAGTTACGAGCGGGAGGGTTCCTACGAGCAGTACTTC.